Presented here are 29 T cell receptor beta chains from one specimen sequenced in a study of shared clonotypes between healthy human individuals. Clones were sequenced by immunoSEQ multiplex PCR, and TCRdb holds only the in-frame ones, with some missing. The data show some 1.5 million clones, nearly 99% seen once. The sequencing sample was made of naive CD4+ T cells sorted from blood. Subset given: CD45RA+ positively selected. The source is a man aged 25 to 40 in good health.

The CDR3 DNA is TGTGCCAGCTCCGCTGACAGATCCTACGAGCAGTACTTC. Translating it yields CASSADRSYEQYF. V gene TRBV18 combines with J gene TRBJ2-7; the D gene is possibly TRBD1 (5 bases). V lost 6 bases and J lost 1, with 10 bases in between. The CDR3 runs to 13 residues. Germline CDR1 KGHSH, CDR2 LQKENI. The full variable domain, rest sourced from reference TRBV18 and TRBJ2-7, is NAGVMQNPRHLVRRRGQEARLRCSPMKGHSHVYWYRQLPEEGLKFMVYLQKENIIDESGMPKERFSAEFPKEGPSILRIQQVVRGDSAAYFCASSADRSYEQYFGPGTRLTVT.

This chain connects TRBV18 to TRBJ2-7; 12 bases agree with TRBD2. The V and J ends lost 3 bases and 5 bases, in that order; junction bases with no gene match: 8. The CDR3 is 16 amino acids. The germline gives CDR1 KGHSH, CDR2 LQKENI. In DNA, the CDR3 is TGTGCCAGCTCACCCCCCCGACTAGCGGGAGTTCACGAGCAGTACTTC. Residues: CASSPPRLAGVHEQYF.

This sequence joins TRBV29-1 and TRBJ2-1; D could derive from TRBD1 or TRBD2 (5 bases each). V was trimmed by 6 bases and J by 9 bases, leaving 21 bases between them. Looked up from germline, CDR1 is SQVTM and CDR2 is ANQGSEA. This CDR3 is built from 14 residues. The CDR3 protein is CSVRTPRTGSEQFF. CDR3 in DNA: TGCAGCGTAAGGACACCCCGAACGGGATCTGAGCAGTTCTTC.

The chain joins TRBV7-9 to TRBJ2-2; the D is unclear. CDR3 length: 15 amino acids. Germline V gene sequence: CDR1 SEHNR, CDR2 FQNEAQ (reference sequence). V was pared by 8 bases and J by 2 bases, with 15 bases between. CDR3 protein: CASGDIDFNTGELFF. The CDR3 coding sequence is TGTGCCAGCGGCGACATCGACTTCAACACCGGGGAGCTGTTTTTT.

Only one count was recorded for this clone. The chain joins TRBV7-8 to TRBJ2-7; 9 bases are a match to TRBD2. This CDR3 has 19 residues. Trimming took 6 bases from V and 2 from J; bases not matched to a gene: 20. Germline V gene data show CDR1 as SGHVS and CDR2 as FQNEAQ. Here the CDR3 DNA reads TGTGCCAGCAGGGGAGGTGCGCGGGAGGGTATCTTGACGCCCTACGAGCAGTACTTC. Translated, it gives CASRGGAREGILTPYEQYF. The complete variable domain, with remaining parts taken from reference TRBV7-8 and TRBJ2-7, reads GAGVSQSPRYKVAKRGQDVALRCDPISGHVSLFWYQQALGQGPEFLTYFQNEAQLDKSGLPSDRFFAERPEGSVSTLKIQRTQQEDSAVYLCASRGGAREGILTPYEQYFGPGTRLTVT.

V gene TRBV9 combines with J gene TRBJ2-6; the D gene is possibly TRBD2 (5 bases). In germline, CDR1 is SGDLS, CDR2 YYNGEE. The CDR3 extends over 15 amino acids. V was trimmed by 4 bases and J by 1 base, leaving 9 bases between them. CDR3 sequence: CASSIGRSGANVLTF. CDR3 bases: TGTGCCAGCAGCATTGGGAGATCTGGGGCCAACGTCCTGACTTTC.

This clone was observed a single time. J is TRBJ2-3 and V is TRBV18, with 12 bases matching TRBD2. Germline V gene data show CDR1 as KGHSH and CDR2 as LQKENI. V shed 4 bases, J shed 4 bases, and the junction held 6 bases outside the gene matches. CDR3 length: 16 residues. The CDR3 nucleotides read TGTGCCAGCTCACTGAGGACTAGCGGGAACCCAGATACGCAGTATTTT. The encoded protein is CASSLRTSGNPDTQYF.

This sequence joins TRBV28 and TRBJ1-1; the match to TRBD1 covers 8 bases. Germline CDR1 MDHEN, CDR2 SYDVKM. With 6 bases clipped from V and 5 bases from J, the junction kept 5 bases outside the gene matches. The CDR3 covers 13 residues. CDR3 loop: CASRGQGATEAFF. The CDR3 nucleotides are TGTGCCAGCAGGGGTCAGGGGGCTACTGAAGCTTTCTTT.

J is TRBJ2-7 and V is TRBV7-9, with 9 bases identical to TRBD1. With 5 bases clipped from V and 1 base from J, the junction kept 6 bases outside the gene matches. Germline-derived CDR1 and CDR2 are SEHNR and FQNEAQ (reference sequence). The CDR3 extends over 15 amino acids. The CDR3 DNA is TGTGCCAGCAGCCGAACAGGGGGCTCATCCTACGAGCAGTACTTC. This sequence encodes CASSRTGGSSYEQYF.

In the case of this clone: Other DNA sequences in the sample encode the same CDR3. V usage is TRBV5-1 and J usage is TRBJ2-1, with D unclear. The CDR3 has 15 residues. The germline V and J ends were trimmed by 4 bases and 0 bases, with 11 bases remaining between them. The germline V gene has CDR1 SGHRS and CDR2 YFSETQ. In nucleotides, the CDR3 is TGCGCCAGCAGCCGTGACGGAAGCTCCTACAATGAGCAGTTCTTC. As protein: CASSRDGSSYNEQFF. Complete variable domain (other parts from reference TRBV5-1 and TRBJ2-1): KAGVTQTPRYLIKTRGQQVTLSCSPISGHRSVSWYQQTPGQGLQFLFEYFSETQRNKGNFPGRFSGRQFSNSRSEMNVSTLELGDSALYLCASSRDGSSYNEQFFGPGTRLTVL.

The V and J genes are TRBV9 and TRBJ2-3, with 10 bases identical to TRBD2. V was pared by 1 base and J by 3 bases, with 11 bases of the junction left unmatched. The CDR3 length is 18 residues. Germline CDR1 SGDLS, CDR2 YYNGEE. CDR3 in DNA: TGTGCCAGCAGCGTAACCCCCCCGGCTAGCGGGAGAACAGATACGCAGTATTTT. It is translated as CASSVTPPASGRTDTQYF.

The chain recombines TRBV6-5 with TRBJ2-7; 9 nucleotides match TRBD2. The CDR3 length is 14 residues. The V gene's germline CDR1 is MNHEY and CDR2 SVGAGI. V was pared by 5 bases and J by 5 bases, with 7 bases of the junction left unmatched. The CDR3 DNA reads TGTGCCAGCAGTCCTTTTAGCGGGAGAGACGAGCAGTACTTC. Protein: CASSPFSGRDEQYF.

The chain recombines TRBV5-1 with TRBJ2-7; no clear D gene. The germline V and J ends were trimmed by 0 bases and 2 bases, with 9 bases remaining between them. Per the germline V gene, CDR1 is SGHRS and CDR2 is YFSETQ. The length of the CDR3 is 14 residues. The CDR3, as DNA: TGCGCCAGCAGCTTGGAAGGGCTGACCTACGAGCAGTACTTC. Translating it yields CASSLEGLTYEQYF.

This rearrangement joins TRBV29-1 to TRBJ2-5, with 12 nucleotides matching TRBD2. V dropped 1 base and J dropped 5; count of bases not matched to a gene: 8. Germline V gives CDR1 SQVTM, CDR2 ANQGSEA. This CDR3 is built from 16 residues. In nucleotides, the CDR3 is TGCAGCGTTGAAGGGGGAAGACTAGCGGGAGACGAGACCCAGTACTTC. Translation: CSVEGGRLAGDETQYF.

The chain employs TRBV14 and TRBJ1-2; 11 bases align to TRBD1. The ends lost 1 base at V and 4 bases at J; junction bases unmatched: 2. This CDR3 has 15 amino acids. From germline, CDR1 is SGHDN and CDR2 FVKESK. CDR3 in amino acids: CASSQGTGGLYGYTF. CDR3 DNA: TGTGCCAGCAGCCAAGGGACAGGGGGCCTCTATGGCTACACCTTC. The whole variable domain, remainder taken from reference TRBV14 and TRBJ1-2, is EAGVTQFPSHSVIEKGQTVTLRCDPISGHDNLYWYRRVMGKEIKFLLHFVKESKQDESGMPNNRFLAERTGGTYSTLKVQPAELEDSGVYFCASSQGTGGLYGYTFGSGTRLTVV.

A single count supports this clone. This chain uses TRBV27 with TRBJ1-2; D is unclear. The CDR3 sequence is 12 residues long. The germline V gene encodes CDR1 MNHEY and CDR2 SMNVEV (reference sequence). V lost 0 bases and J 7 bases, leaving 6 bases between the germline ends. The CDR3 loop reads CASSLSGVGYTF. The CDR3 DNA reads TGTGCCAGCAGTTTATCCGGGGTTGGCTACACCTTC.

The genes are TRBV5-4 and TRBJ2-5; the D is unclear. The germline V gene encodes CDR1 SGHNT and CDR2 YYREEE (reference sequence). This CDR3 contains 11 residues. Trimming shortened V by 4 bases and J by 5 bases, and 6 bases separated the two germline ends. CDR3 in DNA: TGTGCCAGCAGCCTCACGGAGACCCAGTACTTC. Its protein product is CASSLTETQYF.

Note on this clone: Other DNA variants within this sample encode the same CDR3. CDR3 loop: CASSVGGRGNTGELFF. CDR3 nucleotide sequence: TGTGCCAGCAGCGTAGGAGGTCGGGGGAACACCGGGGAGCTGTTTTTT. This chain joins TRBV9 and TRBJ2-2; perhaps TRBD2 as D (5 bases). The germline gives CDR1 SGDLS, CDR2 YYNGEE. Trimming shortened V by 0 bases and J by 1 base, and 10 bases separated the two germline ends. This CDR3 has 16 amino acids.

The chain is built from TRBV28 and TRBJ2-7; 11 bases are shared with TRBD1. CDR1 MDHEN and CDR2 SYDVKM come from the germline V gene. The V and J ends lost 10 bases and 6 bases, in that order; junction bases with no gene match: 11. This CDR3 has 14 amino acids. CDR3 region: CATRPPGQGGEQYF. The CDR3 region has the DNA TGTGCCACTCGGCCTCCGGGACAGGGGGGCGAGCAGTACTTC.

The DNA of the CDR3 is TGTGCCACCTCGATGGGGCAAATAACCTACGAGCAGTACTTC. As protein: CATSMGQITYEQYF. The chain carries TRBV2 and TRBJ2-7, with D maybe TRBD1 (5 bases). Germline CDR1 and CDR2: SNHLY and FYNNEI. The CDR3 runs to 14 residues. V lost 10 bases, J lost 2 bases, and 18 bases lay in between.

This sequence joins TRBV19 and TRBJ2-7; D is possibly TRBD2 (5 bases). Trimming shortened V by 0 bases and J by 3 bases, and 15 bases separated the two germline ends. The CDR3 sequence is 16 residues long. Germline V gives CDR1 LNHDA, CDR2 SQIVND (reference sequence). The CDR3 DNA reads TGTGCCAGTAGTATAGAAGGAGGCGGCGGATTCTACGAGCAGTACTTC. This codes for CASSIEGGGGFYEQYF.

The chain is built from TRBV28 and TRBJ1-2; maybe TRBD1 (5 bases). With 3 bases removed from V and 7 bases from J, the gap between germline ends came to 12 bases. This CDR3 contains 13 residues. Germline V gene lookup returns CDR1 MDHEN and CDR2 SYDVKM. The CDR3 DNA follows: TGTGCCAGCAGTTTTTCGGGGCGTGGTGGCTACACCTTC. The encoded protein is CASSFSGRGGYTF.

The gene calls are TRBV6-6 and TRBJ2-7; D unresolved. Between the trimmed V and J ends, which lost 8 bases and 4 bases, there was a span of 12 bases. The CDR3 sequence is 12 residues long. Germline CDR1 reads MNHNY; CDR2 reads SVGAGI (reference sequence). CDR3 coding DNA: TGTGCCAGCTGGGCAGAAGGTTACGAGCAGTACTTC. Encoded protein: CASWAEGYEQYF.

The chain combines TRBV30 with TRBJ1-3; D uncertain. Germline lookup yields CDR1 GTSNPN and CDR2 SVGIG (reference sequence). The CDR3 loop spans 14 amino acids. The germline V and J ends were trimmed by 1 base and 2 bases, with 9 bases remaining between them. In DNA, the CDR3 is TGTGCCTGGAGTGGAGAGAACCCTGGAAACACCATATATTTT. Residues: CAWSGENPGNTIYF.

The chain employs TRBV15 and TRBJ2-1, with D unclear. Between the trimmed V and J ends, which lost 0 bases and 8 bases, there was a span of 11 bases. This CDR3 is 14 amino acids long. CDR1 LNHNV and CDR2 YYDKDF come from the germline V gene (reference sequence). CDR3 loop: CATSRDISQDEQFF. Written as DNA, the CDR3 is TGTGCCACCAGCAGAGATATCAGCCAGGATGAGCAGTTCTTC.

The chain employs TRBV28 and TRBJ2-7; D is uncertain. CDR1 MDHEN and CDR2 SYDVKM come from the germline V gene. Between the trimmed V and J ends, which lost 0 bases and 4 bases, there was a span of 13 bases. The CDR3 consists of 15 residues. The CDR3 is CASSLWSYSGYEQYF. CDR3 nucleotide sequence: TGTGCCAGCAGTTTATGGTCCTATTCTGGATACGAGCAGTACTTC.

V is TRBV5-1 and J is TRBJ1-4; D is unclear. V was clipped by 4 bases and J by 2 bases, with 18 bases between them. CDR3 size: 17 residues. In germline, CDR1 is SGHRS, CDR2 YFSETQ. DNA for the CDR3: TGCGCCAGCAGCCCTACTCTGGGGTCGGGGACTAATGAAAAACTGTTTTTT. Protein sequence: CASSPTLGSGTNEKLFF.

This chain joins TRBV19 and TRBJ2-7; TRBD2 matches 12 bases. With 5 bases clipped from V and 1 base from J, the junction kept 6 bases outside the gene matches. From germline, CDR1 is LNHDA and CDR2 SQIVND (reference sequence). The CDR3 is made up of 16 amino acids. The CDR3 protein is CASSGRTSGRSYEQYF. CDR3 DNA: TGTGCCAGTAGTGGTCGAACTAGCGGGAGGTCCTACGAGCAGTACTTC.

V is TRBV5-1 and J is TRBJ2-7; 10 bases are a match to TRBD2. This CDR3 has 15 amino acids. The germline V gene has CDR1 SGHRS and CDR2 YFSETQ. After removal of 3 bases from V and 3 bases from J, the junction contained 6 bases not matched to a gene. The CDR3 here is CASSSGLAAIYEQYF. CDR3 bases: TGCGCCAGCAGCTCAGGACTAGCGGCTATCTACGAGCAGTACTTC.